The TCR beta chain under discussion was sequenced for a study of blood T cell repertoires in COVID-19. Overall study: Spain, Italy and the United States supplied samples that represented acute and convalescent COVID-19. PBMCs, B-cell-depleted T cells, or T cells provided the cDNA or gDNA that made up the material.

Generated by immunoSEQ multiplex PCR, the TCRdb table keeps only in-frame clones and is missing some. Of some 200,000 clones in the sample, 70% to 90% were seen once. The CDR3 spans 16 residues. Germline assignment: CDR1 GTSNPN and CDR2 SVGIG (reference sequence). V lost 3 bases to trimming and J lost 3 bases; unmatched junction nucleotides: 8. The origin of this receptor is a man aged 40-50 years with active or convalescent COVID-19. The rearrangement joins TRBV30 to TRBJ1-6, with 7 nucleotides matching TRBD1. The sequenced sample consisted of peripheral blood. The CDR3 nucleotides are TGTGCCTGGAGCGGAACAGGGGACCGCTATAATTCACCCCTCCACTTT. Translating gives CAWSGTGDRYNSPLHF.